This TCR beta chain is from a study of T-cell reconstitution after alpha-beta-depleted transplantation in children (dated by TCRdb to 2016 to 2017). With respect to the entire study: Using TCR repertoire profiling, the study quantitatively followed how T-cell immune reconstitution unfolded in children after TCRalphabeta/CD19-depleted allogeneic hematopoietic cell transplantation.

To prepare the library, PCR was applied. The sequencer listed for this sample is Illumina HiSeq 2500. Molecular barcoding was employed in the preparation of TCR libraries, with unique molecular identifiers being used to normalize TCRbeta repertoire quantification. TCRdb's own reprocessing of the public reads used fastp at Q25 and MiXCR and kept productive beta chains. When rows share a CDR3 protein, they turn into one entry using the most common DNA and genes. This sample gives 90,000 to 100,000 distinct CDR3 sequences in total; less than 15% of them show up just once. Together, the top ten hold about 15% of the sample. CDR1 and CDR2 are drawn from the germline V gene (reference sequence): GTSNPN, SVGIG. Including the terminal cysteine and phenylalanine, the CDR3 comprises 13 residues. Only the CDR3 portion is preserved as DNA: 39 bases, with reading frame beginning at the first base. Between the V and J ends, shortened by 4 bases and 1 base respectively, the junction contains 11 bases.

A note on this clonotype: Its antigen remains unidentified. No much larger clonotype is one base removed from it; base qualities were not supplied.

The TCR sequence derives from a human donor who donated a stem cell graft to a child with inherited bone marrow failure. Sequenced here: PBMCs from the stem cell graft donor, sampled from the stem cell graft. This sequence uses TRBV30 and TRBJ2-7; the D gene is perhaps TRBD1 or TRBD2, as each covers 5 bases. The CDR3 in this case is CAWTRGVSYEQYF. The DNA sequence follows: TGTGCCTGGACAAGAGGGGTATCCTACGAGCAGTACTTC.